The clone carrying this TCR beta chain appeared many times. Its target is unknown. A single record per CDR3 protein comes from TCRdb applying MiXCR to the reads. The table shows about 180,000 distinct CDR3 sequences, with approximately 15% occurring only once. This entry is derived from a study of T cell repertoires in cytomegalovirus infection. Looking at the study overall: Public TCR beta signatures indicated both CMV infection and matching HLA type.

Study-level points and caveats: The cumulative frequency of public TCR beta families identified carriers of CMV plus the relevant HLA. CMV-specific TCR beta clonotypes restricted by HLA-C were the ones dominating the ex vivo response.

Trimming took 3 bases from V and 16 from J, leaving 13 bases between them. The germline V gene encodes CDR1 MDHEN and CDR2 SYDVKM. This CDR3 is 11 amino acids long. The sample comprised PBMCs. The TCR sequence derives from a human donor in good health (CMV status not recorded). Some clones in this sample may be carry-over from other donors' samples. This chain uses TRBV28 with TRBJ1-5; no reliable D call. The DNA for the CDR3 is TGTGCCAGCAGTTTGAAGACACGTTTCCATTTT. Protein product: CASSLKTRFHF.